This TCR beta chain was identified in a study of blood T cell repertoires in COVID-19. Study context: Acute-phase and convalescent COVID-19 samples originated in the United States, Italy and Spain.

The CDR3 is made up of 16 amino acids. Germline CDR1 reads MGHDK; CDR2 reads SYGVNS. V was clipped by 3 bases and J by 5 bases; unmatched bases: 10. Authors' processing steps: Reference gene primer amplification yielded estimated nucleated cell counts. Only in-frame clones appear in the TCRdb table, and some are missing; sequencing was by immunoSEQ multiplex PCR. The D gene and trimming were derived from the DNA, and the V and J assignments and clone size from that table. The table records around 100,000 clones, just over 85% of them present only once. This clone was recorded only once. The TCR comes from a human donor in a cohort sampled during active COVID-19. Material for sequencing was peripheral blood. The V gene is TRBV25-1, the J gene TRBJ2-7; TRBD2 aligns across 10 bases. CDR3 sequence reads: CASSDPSGSMFNEQYF. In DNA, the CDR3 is TGTGCCAGCAGTGACCCTAGCGGGAGTATGTTTAACGAGCAGTACTTC.